This is a list of T cell receptor beta chains from one sample in a study of graft-versus-host responses after intestinal transplantation. Repertoires were generated with immunoSEQ multiplex PCR, while TCRdb's copy carries only in-frame clones and drops some. Of 62,000 or so clones in the sample, roughly 90% were seen once. Their target antigens are unknown. Sample: unstimulated CD8+ T cells sorted from spleen or lymph node cells, taken before transplant. All receptors come from a human donor who was the organ donor for an intestinal transplant. CDR3s include the opening cysteine and the closing phenylalanine or tryptophan. Each record gives: CDR3 protein, CDR3 DNA, clone size, D gene, V gene, J gene. A D gene is named only where the DNA matches it firmly. Not all rows give a size; the values are once, few, many and, for expanded clones, a class.

CDR3aa: CASSNRPGQGLYEQYF; CDR3nt: TGTGCCAGCAGTAATCGTCCGGGACAGGGGCTCTACGAGCAGTACTTC; abundance: NA; d_gene: TRBD1; v_gene: TRBV27; j_gene: TRBJ2-7
CDR3aa: CASGTGGSGNTIYF; CDR3nt: TGTGCCAGCGGGACAGGGGGCTCTGGAAACACCATATATTTT; abundance: few; d_gene: TRBD1; v_gene: TRBV28; j_gene: TRBJ1-3
CDR3aa: CASSPPGAGANTGELFF; CDR3nt: TGTGCCAGCTCACCACCGGGAGCGGGGGCGAACACCGGGGAGCTGTTTTTT; abundance: NA; d_gene: TRBD2; v_gene: TRBV18; j_gene: TRBJ2-2
CDR3aa: CASSPRASGRTKYF; CDR3nt: TGTGCCAGCAGCCCCCGAGCTAGCGGGAGGACTAAGTACTTC; abundance: NA; d_gene: TRBD2; v_gene: TRBV13; j_gene: TRBJ2-7
CDR3aa: CASSIGAAPYNEQFF; CDR3nt: TGTGCCAGCAGCATTGGAGCTGCGCCCTACAATGAGCAGTTCTTC; abundance: NA; d_gene: NA; v_gene: TRBV27; j_gene: TRBJ2-1
CDR3aa: CASSVTGTIGYEAFF; CDR3nt: TGTGCCAGTTCAGTCACCGGGACAATCGGGTATGAAGCTTTCTTT; abundance: NA; d_gene: NA; v_gene: TRBV9; j_gene: TRBJ1-1
CDR3aa: CASSLAGGDGRPQHF; CDR3nt: TGTGCCAGCAGCTTGGCAGGGGGCGATGGTCGGCCCCAGCATTTT; abundance: NA; d_gene: TRBD1; v_gene: TRBV5-6; j_gene: TRBJ1-5
CDR3aa: CASSPYGTDAYEQYF; CDR3nt: TGTGCCAGCAGCCCGTACGGGACAGACGCCTACGAGCAGTACTTC; abundance: NA; d_gene: TRBD1; v_gene: TRBV9; j_gene: TRBJ2-7
CDR3aa: CASSLRASGAVPYNEQFF; CDR3nt: TGTGCCAGCAGCCTGCGGGCTAGCGGGGCCGTGCCCTACAATGAGCAGTTCTTC; abundance: once; d_gene: TRBD2; v_gene: TRBV7-9; j_gene: TRBJ2-1
CDR3aa: CATSRDLGGQGAGELFF; CDR3nt: TGTGCCACCAGCAGAGACCTAGGGGGACAGGGGGCCGGGGAGCTGTTTTTT; abundance: NA; d_gene: TRBD1; v_gene: TRBV15; j_gene: TRBJ2-2
CDR3aa: CASSSGTSDVETQYF; CDR3nt: TGTGCCAGCAGCTCCGGGACTAGCGATGTGGAGACCCAGTACTTC; abundance: NA; d_gene: TRBD2; v_gene: TRBV5-5; j_gene: TRBJ2-5
CDR3aa: CASSLDPGLLAGGVGELFF; CDR3nt: TGTGCCAGCAGCTTAGACCCGGGCCTTCTAGCGGGAGGAGTCGGGGAGCTGTTTTTT; abundance: NA; d_gene: TRBD2; v_gene: TRBV7-2; j_gene: TRBJ2-2
CDR3aa: CASSEPPGLESYEQYF; CDR3nt: TGCGCCAGCAGTGAGCCTCCGGGACTAGAGTCCTACGAGCAGTACTTC; abundance: NA; d_gene: TRBD2; v_gene: TRBV10-1; j_gene: TRBJ2-7
CDR3aa: CASSEYNSGGGYTF; CDR3nt: TGTGCCAGCAGTGAATATAACAGTGGAGGAGGCTACACCTTC; abundance: NA; d_gene: NA; v_gene: TRBV25-1; j_gene: TRBJ1-2
CDR3aa: CASKIFWYRFGDVTGELFF; CDR3nt: TGCGCCAGCAAAATTTTTTGGTACCGGTTTGGTGATGTAACCGGGGAGCTGTTTTTT; abundance: NA; d_gene: NA; v_gene: TRBV23-1; j_gene: TRBJ2-2
CDR3aa: CASSLGQVYGYTF; CDR3nt: TGTGCCAGCAGCTTAGGACAGGTCTATGGCTACACCTTC; abundance: NA; d_gene: TRBD1; v_gene: TRBV5-8; j_gene: TRBJ1-2